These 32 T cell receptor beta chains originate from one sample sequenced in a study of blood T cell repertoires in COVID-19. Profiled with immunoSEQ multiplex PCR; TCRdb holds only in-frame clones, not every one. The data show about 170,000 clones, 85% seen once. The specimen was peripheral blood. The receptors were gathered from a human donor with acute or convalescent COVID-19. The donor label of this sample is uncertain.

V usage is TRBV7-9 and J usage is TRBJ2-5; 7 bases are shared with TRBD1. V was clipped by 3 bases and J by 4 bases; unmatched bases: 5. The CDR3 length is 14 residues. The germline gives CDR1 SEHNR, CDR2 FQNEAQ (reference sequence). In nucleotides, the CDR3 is TGTGCCAGCAGCTTGGGACAGTTAGGAGAGACCCAGTACTTC. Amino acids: CASSLGQLGETQYF.

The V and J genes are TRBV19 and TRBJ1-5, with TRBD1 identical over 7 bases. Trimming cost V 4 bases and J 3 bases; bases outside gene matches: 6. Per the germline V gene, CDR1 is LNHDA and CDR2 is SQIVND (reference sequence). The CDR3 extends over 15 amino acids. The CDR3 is CASSNQGGLNQPQHF. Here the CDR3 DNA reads TGTGCCAGTAGTAATCAGGGGGGCCTCAATCAGCCCCAGCATTTT.

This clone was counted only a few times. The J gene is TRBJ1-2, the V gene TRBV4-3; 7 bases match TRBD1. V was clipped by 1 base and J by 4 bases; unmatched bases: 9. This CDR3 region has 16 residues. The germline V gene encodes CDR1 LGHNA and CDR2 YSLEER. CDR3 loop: CASSQGGQPSAYGYTF. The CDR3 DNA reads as TGCGCCAGCAGCCAAGGGGGACAGCCCTCTGCCTATGGCTACACCTTC.

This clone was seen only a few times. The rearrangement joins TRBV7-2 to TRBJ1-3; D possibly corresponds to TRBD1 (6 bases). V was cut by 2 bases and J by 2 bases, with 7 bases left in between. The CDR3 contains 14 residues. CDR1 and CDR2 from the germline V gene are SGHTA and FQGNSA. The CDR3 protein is CASSLQGTGNTIYF. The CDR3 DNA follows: TGTGCCAGCAGCTTACAGGGGACTGGAAACACCATATATTTT.

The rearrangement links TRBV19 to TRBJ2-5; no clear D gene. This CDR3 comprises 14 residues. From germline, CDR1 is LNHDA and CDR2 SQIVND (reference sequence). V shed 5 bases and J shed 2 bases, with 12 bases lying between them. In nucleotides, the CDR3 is TGTGCCAGTAGTTCGCGGCAGCTGCAAGAGACCCAGTACTTC. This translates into CASSSRQLQETQYF.

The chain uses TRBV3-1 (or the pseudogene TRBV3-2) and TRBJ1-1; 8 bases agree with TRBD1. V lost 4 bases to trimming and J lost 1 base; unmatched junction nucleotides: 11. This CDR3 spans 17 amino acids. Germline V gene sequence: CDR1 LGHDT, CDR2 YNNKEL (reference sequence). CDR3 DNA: TGTGCCAGCAGCCTCCGGACAGGGAAAGGGGGGAACACTGAAGCTTTCTTT. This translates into CASSLRTGKGGNTEAFF.

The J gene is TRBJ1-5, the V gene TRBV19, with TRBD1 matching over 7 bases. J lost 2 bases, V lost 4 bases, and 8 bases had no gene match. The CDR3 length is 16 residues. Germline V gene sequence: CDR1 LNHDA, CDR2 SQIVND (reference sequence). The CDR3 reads CASSTRGTAGNQPQHF. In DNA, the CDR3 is TGTGCCAGTAGTACACGAGGGACAGCTGGCAATCAGCCCCAGCATTTT. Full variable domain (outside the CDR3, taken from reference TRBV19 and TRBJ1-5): DGGITQSPKYLFRKEGQNVTLSCEQNLNHDAMYWYRQDPGQGLRLIYYSQIVNDFQKGDIAEGYSVSREKKESFPLTVTSAQKNPTAFYLCASSTRGTAGNQPQHFGDGTRLSIL.

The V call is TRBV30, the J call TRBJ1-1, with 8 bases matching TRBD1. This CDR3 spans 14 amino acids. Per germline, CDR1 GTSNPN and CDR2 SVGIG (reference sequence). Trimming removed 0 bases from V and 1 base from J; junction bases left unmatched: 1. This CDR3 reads CAWSVGTGNTEAFF. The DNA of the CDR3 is TGTGCCTGGAGTGTAGGGACAGGGAACACTGAAGCTTTCTTT.

CDR3 protein: CASSQGRRRTGGTGANVLTF. The CDR3 nucleotides read TGTGCCAGCAGCCAAGGGCGTAGGAGGACAGGGGGTACTGGGGCCAACGTCCTGACTTTC. The chain links TRBV3-1 (or the pseudogene TRBV3-2) to TRBJ2-6, with 10 bases lining up with TRBD1. The V segment lost 1 base and the J segment 2 bases; nucleotides outside the gene matches: 11. The CDR3 is 20 residues long. Germline assignment: CDR1 LGHDT and CDR2 YNNKEL (reference sequence).

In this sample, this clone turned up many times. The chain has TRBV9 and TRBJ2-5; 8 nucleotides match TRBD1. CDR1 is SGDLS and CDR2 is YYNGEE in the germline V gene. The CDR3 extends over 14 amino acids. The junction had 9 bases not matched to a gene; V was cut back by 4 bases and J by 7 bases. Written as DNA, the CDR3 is TGTGCCAGCAGCCCCGGACAGGGCGGGTCGACCCAGTACTTC. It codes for CASSPGQGGSTQYF.

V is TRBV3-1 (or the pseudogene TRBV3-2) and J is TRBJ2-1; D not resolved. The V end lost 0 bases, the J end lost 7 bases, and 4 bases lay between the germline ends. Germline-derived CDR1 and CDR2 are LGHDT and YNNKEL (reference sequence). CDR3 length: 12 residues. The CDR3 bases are TGTGCCAGCAGCCAAGATGAGAATGAGCAGTTCTTC. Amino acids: CASSQDENEQFF.

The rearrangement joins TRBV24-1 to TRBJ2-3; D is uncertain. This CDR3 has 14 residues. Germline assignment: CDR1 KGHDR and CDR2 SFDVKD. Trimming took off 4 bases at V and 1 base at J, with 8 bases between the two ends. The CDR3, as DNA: TGTGCCACCAGTGACCGAACTCGCACAGATACGCAGTATTTT. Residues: CATSDRTRTDTQYF.

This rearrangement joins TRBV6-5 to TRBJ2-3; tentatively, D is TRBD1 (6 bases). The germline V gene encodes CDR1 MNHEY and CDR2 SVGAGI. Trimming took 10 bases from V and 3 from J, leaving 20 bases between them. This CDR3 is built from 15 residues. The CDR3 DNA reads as TGTGCCACTCTAACGAAAGGGGGAGCGACAGATACGCAGTATTTT. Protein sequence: CATLTKGGATDTQYF.

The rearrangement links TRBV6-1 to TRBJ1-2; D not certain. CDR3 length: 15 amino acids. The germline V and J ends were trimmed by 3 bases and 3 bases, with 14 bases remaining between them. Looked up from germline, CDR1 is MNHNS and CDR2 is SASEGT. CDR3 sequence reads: CASSEGRQTYYGYTF. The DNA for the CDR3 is TGTGCCAGCAGTGAGGGCCGGCAGACCTACTATGGCTACACCTTC.

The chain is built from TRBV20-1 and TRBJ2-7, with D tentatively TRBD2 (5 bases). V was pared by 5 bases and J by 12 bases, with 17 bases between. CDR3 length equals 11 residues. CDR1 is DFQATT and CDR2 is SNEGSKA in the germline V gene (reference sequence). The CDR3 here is CSARSGGNLYF. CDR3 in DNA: TGCAGTGCTCGCAGCGGAGGAAACCTGTACTTC.

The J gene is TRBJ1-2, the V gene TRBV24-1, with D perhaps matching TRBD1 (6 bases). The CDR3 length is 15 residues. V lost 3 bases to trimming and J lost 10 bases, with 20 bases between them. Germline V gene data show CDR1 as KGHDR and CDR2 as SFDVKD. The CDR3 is CATSDPGQDPFDYTF. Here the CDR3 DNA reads TGTGCCACCAGTGATCCGGGACAAGACCCTTTTGACTACACCTTC.

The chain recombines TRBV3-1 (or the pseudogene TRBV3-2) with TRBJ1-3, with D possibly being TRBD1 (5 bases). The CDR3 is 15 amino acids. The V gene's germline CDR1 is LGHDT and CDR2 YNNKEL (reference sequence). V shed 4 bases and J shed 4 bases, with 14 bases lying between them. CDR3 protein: CASSLQRAGGNTIYF. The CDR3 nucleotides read TGTGCCAGCAGCCTCCAAAGGGCAGGGGGAAACACCATATATTTT.

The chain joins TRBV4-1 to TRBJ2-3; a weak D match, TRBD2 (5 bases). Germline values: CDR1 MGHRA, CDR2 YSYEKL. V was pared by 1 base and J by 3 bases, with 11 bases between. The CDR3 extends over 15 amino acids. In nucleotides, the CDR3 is TGCGCCAGCAGCCAAGGTTCAAGAGGGACAGATACGCAGTATTTT. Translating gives CASSQGSRGTDTQYF.

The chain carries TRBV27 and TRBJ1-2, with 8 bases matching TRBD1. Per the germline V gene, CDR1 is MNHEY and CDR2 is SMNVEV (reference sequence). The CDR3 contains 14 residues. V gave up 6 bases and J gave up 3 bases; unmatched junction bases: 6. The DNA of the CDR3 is TGTGCCAGCAGCAGACAGGGGACGGACTATGGCTACACCTTC. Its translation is CASSRQGTDYGYTF.

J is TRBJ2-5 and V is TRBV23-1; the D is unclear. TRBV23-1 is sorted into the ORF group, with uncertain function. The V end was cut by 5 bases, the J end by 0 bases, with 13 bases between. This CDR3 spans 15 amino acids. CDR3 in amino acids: CASSLGRPNQETQYF. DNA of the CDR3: TGCGCCAGCAGTTTGGGCAGGCCTAACCAAGAGACCCAGTACTTC.

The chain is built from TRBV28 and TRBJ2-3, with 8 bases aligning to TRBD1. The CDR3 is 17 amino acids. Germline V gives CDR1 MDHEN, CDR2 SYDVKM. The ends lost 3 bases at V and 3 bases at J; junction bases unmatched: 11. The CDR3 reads CASSFSGQGIMTDTQYF. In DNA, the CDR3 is TGTGCCAGCAGTTTCTCCGGACAGGGAATCATGACAGATACGCAGTATTTT.

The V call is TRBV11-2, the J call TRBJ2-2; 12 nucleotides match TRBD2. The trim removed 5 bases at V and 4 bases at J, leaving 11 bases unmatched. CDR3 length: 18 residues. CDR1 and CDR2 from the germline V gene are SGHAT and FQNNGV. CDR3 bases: TGTGCCAGCAGCGGCCCCCAACTAGCGGGGGGAGGCACCGGGGAGCTGTTTTTT. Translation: CASSGPQLAGGGTGELFF.

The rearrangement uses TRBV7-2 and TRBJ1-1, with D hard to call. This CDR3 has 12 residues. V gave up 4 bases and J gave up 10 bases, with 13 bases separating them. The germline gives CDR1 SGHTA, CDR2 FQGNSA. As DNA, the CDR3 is TGTGCCAGCAGCTCACCCAGGATGGGAGCTTTCTTT. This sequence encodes CASSSPRMGAFF.

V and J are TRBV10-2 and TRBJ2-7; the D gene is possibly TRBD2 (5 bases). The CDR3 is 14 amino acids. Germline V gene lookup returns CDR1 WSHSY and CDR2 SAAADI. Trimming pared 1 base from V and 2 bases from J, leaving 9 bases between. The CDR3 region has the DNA TGCGCCAGCAGTGAGTGGACTTCGACCTACGAGCAGTACTTC. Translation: CASSEWTSTYEQYF.

The CDR3 here is CASSPAGGVTEAFF. CDR3 DNA: TGTGCCAGCAGCCCCGCGGGCGGAGTCACTGAAGCTTTCTTT. The chain uses TRBV7-2 and TRBJ1-1, with D unresolved. CDR1 is SGHTA, CDR2 FQGNSA, per germline. Trimming stripped 5 bases from V and 4 bases from J, with 14 bases between. CDR3 length: 14 residues.

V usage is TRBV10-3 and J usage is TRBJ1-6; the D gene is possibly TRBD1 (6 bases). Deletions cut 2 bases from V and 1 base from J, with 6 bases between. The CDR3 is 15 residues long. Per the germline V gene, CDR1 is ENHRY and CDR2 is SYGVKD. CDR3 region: CAISEGQSYNSPLHF. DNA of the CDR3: TGTGCCATCAGTGAGGGACAGTCCTATAATTCACCCCTCCACTTT.

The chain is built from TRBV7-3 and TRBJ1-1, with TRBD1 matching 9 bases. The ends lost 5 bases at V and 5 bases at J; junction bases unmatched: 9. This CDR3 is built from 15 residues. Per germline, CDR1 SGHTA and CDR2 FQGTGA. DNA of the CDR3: TGTGCCAGCAGCGCGACAGGGGGAGTTGGGACTGAAGCTTTCTTT. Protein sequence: CASSATGGVGTEAFF.

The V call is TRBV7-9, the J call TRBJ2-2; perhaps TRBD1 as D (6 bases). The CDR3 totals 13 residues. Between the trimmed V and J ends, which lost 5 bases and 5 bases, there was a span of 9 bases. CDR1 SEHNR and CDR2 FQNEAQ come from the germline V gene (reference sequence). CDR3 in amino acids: CASSPDRTGELFF. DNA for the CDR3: TGTGCCAGCAGCCCCGACAGGACCGGGGAGCTGTTTTTT.

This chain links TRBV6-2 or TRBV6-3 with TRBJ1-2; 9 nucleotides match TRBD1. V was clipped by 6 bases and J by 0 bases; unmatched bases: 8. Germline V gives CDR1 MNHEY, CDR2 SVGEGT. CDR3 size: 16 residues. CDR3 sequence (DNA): TGTGCCAGCAGCCCTAACCGGGACAGGGCTAACTATGGCTACACCTTC. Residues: CASSPNRDRANYGYTF.

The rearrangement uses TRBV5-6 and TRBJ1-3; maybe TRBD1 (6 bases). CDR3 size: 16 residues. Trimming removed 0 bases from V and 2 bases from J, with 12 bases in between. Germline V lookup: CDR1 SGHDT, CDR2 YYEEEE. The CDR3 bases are TGTGCCAGCAGCTTGGAGTTAGGGGGAACTGGAAACACCATATATTTT. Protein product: CASSLELGGTGNTIYF.

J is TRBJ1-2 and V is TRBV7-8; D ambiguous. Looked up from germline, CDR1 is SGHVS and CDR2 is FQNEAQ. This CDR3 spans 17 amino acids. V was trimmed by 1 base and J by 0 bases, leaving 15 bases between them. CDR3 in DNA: TGTGCCAGCAGCTTAGTGGGCAGGATCTCTACTAACTATGGCTACACCTTC. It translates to CASSLVGRISTNYGYTF.

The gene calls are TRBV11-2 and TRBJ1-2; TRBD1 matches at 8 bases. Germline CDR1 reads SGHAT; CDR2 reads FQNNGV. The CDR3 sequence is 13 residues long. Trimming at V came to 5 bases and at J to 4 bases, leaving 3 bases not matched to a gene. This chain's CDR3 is CASSQGQVYGYTF. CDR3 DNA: TGTGCCAGCAGCCAGGGACAGGTCTATGGCTACACCTTC.